The next 26 T cell receptor beta chains were all read from a single sample in a study of blood T cell repertoires in COVID-19. Generated by immunoSEQ multiplex PCR, the TCRdb table keeps only in-frame clones and is missing some. The sample contains around 220,000 clones, 80% to 90% of which appear only once. What was sequenced was peripheral blood. The receptors derive from a man younger than 45 with active or convalescent COVID-19.

The CDR3 loop reads CATSDPGQDTNQPQHF. The DNA of the CDR3 is TGTGCCACCAGTGATCCAGGACAGGACACGAATCAGCCCCAGCATTTT. V usage is TRBV24-1 and J usage is TRBJ1-5, with TRBD1 matching over 7 bases. V shed 3 bases, J shed 4 bases, and the junction held 8 bases outside the gene matches. The CDR3 covers 16 residues. Germline CDR1 KGHDR, CDR2 SFDVKD.

The V gene is TRBV10-1, the J gene TRBJ2-1; 9 bases match TRBD2. Germline values: CDR1 WNHNN, CDR2 SYGVQD (reference sequence). This CDR3 is built from 17 residues. V dropped 2 bases and J dropped 5; count of bases not matched to a gene: 10. The CDR3 is CASSEGGLAGRNNEQFF. CDR3 bases: TGCGCCAGCAGTGAGGGGGGTCTAGCGGGGCGTAACAATGAGCAGTTCTTC.

The chain links TRBV5-4 to TRBJ2-1; no firm D call. V dropped 1 base and J dropped 7 bases, with 12 bases sitting between them. The CDR3 runs 14 residues. Germline V gene sequence: CDR1 SGHNT, CDR2 YYREEE (reference sequence). The CDR3 DNA is TGTGCCAGCAGCTTGTTGGCCGTGTGGAATGAGCAGTTCTTC. Translated: CASSLLAVWNEQFF.

V is TRBV4-2 and J is TRBJ2-2, with D possibly matching TRBD2 (7 bases). Trimming pared 1 base from V and 6 bases from J, leaving 15 bases between. This CDR3 has 16 amino acids. Germline loops: CDR1 LGHNA, CDR2 YNFKEQ. The CDR3, as DNA: TGTGCCAGCAGCCAAGGAGTTGGGGGGGCCTCCGGGGAGCTGTTTTTT. Amino acid sequence: CASSQGVGGASGELFF.

This chain connects TRBV25-1 to TRBJ1-2, with D possibly TRBD1 on 6 matching bases. The length of the CDR3 is 15 residues. Germline assignment: CDR1 MGHDK and CDR2 SYGVNS. Trimming took off 3 bases at V and 3 bases at J, with 14 bases between the two ends. The CDR3 coding sequence is TGTGCCAGCAGTGAGTCGGGGGGGGCCGACTATGGCTACACCTTC. This gives the protein CASSESGGADYGYTF.

The genes are TRBV7-2 and TRBJ2-5, with a weak D call TRBD2 (6 bases). This CDR3 is 14 amino acids long. V lost 2 bases and J 4 bases, leaving 11 bases between the germline ends. The germline V gene has CDR1 SGHTA and CDR2 FQGNSA. CDR3 bases: TGTGCCAGCAGCTTAAGGCTAGCGCTAGAGACCCAGTACTTC. Its translation is CASSLRLALETQYF.

This CDR3 is CASRFLRTGTYQPQHF. CDR3 nucleotides: TGTGCCAGCAGGTTCTTACGGACAGGGACCTATCAGCCCCAGCATTTT. This chain joins TRBV28 and TRBJ1-5, with 8 positions matching TRBD1. The CDR3 length is 16 residues. V was clipped by 6 bases and J by 5 bases; unmatched bases: 12. Germline V gives CDR1 MDHEN, CDR2 SYDVKM. Full variable domain (rest looked up from reference TRBV28 and TRBJ1-5): DVKVTQSSRYLVKRTGEKVFLECVQDMDHENMFWYRQDPGLGLRLIYFSYDVKMKEKGDIPEGYSVSREKKERFSLILESASTNQTSMYLCASRFLRTGTYQPQHFGDGTRLSIL.

The CDR3: CASNSKGPLHF. The DNA for the CDR3 is TGTGCCAGCAACTCCAAGGGGCCCCTCCACTTT. The chain is built from TRBV6-5 and TRBJ1-6; tentative D call: TRBD1 (5 bases). V was trimmed by 7 bases and J by 13 bases, leaving 11 bases between them. Per germline, CDR1 MNHEY and CDR2 SVGAGI. This CDR3 spans 11 amino acids.

For this clone: A junction end diverges from the germline sequence, so it may reflect a read error. The chain recombines TRBV7-7 with TRBJ2-7; D might be TRBD2 (7 bases). CDR3 length equals 14 residues. Germline assignment: CDR1 SSHAT and CDR2 FNYEAQ (reference sequence). The CDR3 DNA reads TGTGCTAGCAGCTTAGGGGAGGGGGTCTACGAGCAGTACTTC. It codes for CASSLGEGVYEQYF. The variable domain in full, with the rest retrieved from reference TRBV7-7 and TRBJ2-7, is GAGVSQSPRYKVTKRGQDVTLRCDPISSHATLYWYQQALGQGPEFLTYFNYEAQPDKSGLPSDRFSAERPEGSISTLTIQRTEQRDSAMYRCASSLGEGVYEQYFGPGTRLTVT.

CDR3 loop: CASSLGSGSISYNEQFF. The CDR3 DNA sequence: TGTGCCAGCAGTCTCGGGTCGGGATCCATCTCCTACAATGAGCAGTTCTTC. The chain joins TRBV5-5 to TRBJ2-1; D possibly corresponds to TRBD2 (5 bases). Germline assignment: CDR1 SGHKS and CDR2 YYEKEE (reference sequence). The CDR3 totals 17 residues. V lost 5 bases and J lost 0, with 18 bases in between.

With regard to this clone: This sample includes further DNA sequences coding for the same CDR3. The rearrangement joins TRBV24-1 to TRBJ2-3; 11 nucleotides line up with TRBD2. Germline CDR1 reads KGHDR; CDR2 reads SFDVKD. The length of the CDR3 is 16 residues. J was trimmed by 4 bases and V by 4 bases; bases with no gene match: 6. Written as DNA, the CDR3 is TGTGCCACCAGTGACCCTATAGCGGGGGGGGCAGATACGCAGTATTTT. Residues: CATSDPIAGGADTQYF.

The chain employs TRBV19 and TRBJ2-5; 9 nucleotides align to TRBD2. This CDR3 comprises 14 residues. The J segment lost 5 bases and the V segment lost 3 bases, leaving 4 bases of the junction unmatched. CDR1 LNHDA and CDR2 SQIVND come from the germline V gene (reference sequence). CDR3 sequence reads: CASSISGSRETQYF. CDR3 in DNA: TGTGCCAGTAGTATTAGCGGGAGTAGGGAGACCCAGTACTTC.

The chain uses TRBV5-1 and TRBJ2-3; the match to TRBD1 covers 8 bases. Germline values: CDR1 SGHRS, CDR2 YFSETQ. The CDR3 sequence is 16 residues long. The trim removed 6 bases at V and 5 bases at J, leaving 14 bases unmatched. CDR3 sequence: CASKYGADRVGDTQYF. The CDR3, as DNA: TGCGCCAGCAAATACGGGGCGGACAGGGTGGGAGATACGCAGTATTTT.

V gene TRBV11-2 combines with J gene TRBJ2-5; D may be TRBD2 (5 bases). This CDR3 comprises 16 residues. Germline loops: CDR1 SGHAT, CDR2 FQNNGV. With 6 bases removed from V and 2 bases from J, the gap between germline ends came to 19 bases. This CDR3 is CASSSFAGKDQETQYF. CDR3 sequence (DNA): TGTGCCAGCAGTTCCTTTGCCGGGAAAGATCAAGAGACCCAGTACTTC.

The chain couples TRBV9 to TRBJ1-2; 8 nucleotides match TRBD1. From germline, CDR1 is SGDLS and CDR2 YYNGEE. CDR3 length: 15 amino acids. V shed 3 bases, J shed 4 bases, and the junction held 8 bases outside the gene matches. The CDR3 DNA follows: TGTGCCAGCAGCGCGAGCCCGGACAGGGCCTATGGCTACACCTTC. Its protein is CASSASPDRAYGYTF.

V gene TRBV3-1 (or the pseudogene TRBV3-2) combines with J gene TRBJ2-5, with D hard to call. Germline lookup yields CDR1 LGHDT and CDR2 YNNKEL (reference sequence). CDR3 length: 14 amino acids. With 1 base removed from V and 5 bases from J, the gap between germline ends came to 11 bases. CDR3 protein: CASSQGNFRETQYF. The CDR3 nucleotides read TGTGCCAGCAGCCAAGGGAACTTCAGGGAGACCCAGTACTTC.

V and J are TRBV28 and TRBJ2-2, with D possibly matching TRBD1 (8 bases). Trimming cost V 1 base and J 6 bases, with 15 bases left between them. This CDR3 region has 16 residues. Germline V gene lookup returns CDR1 MDHEN and CDR2 SYDVKM. The CDR3 coding sequence is TGTGCCAGCAGTTTATCAGGACAGGGAGGGTCCGGGGAGCTGTTTTTT. Protein product: CASSLSGQGGSGELFF.

This clone was seen a few times. The chain uses TRBV3-1 (or the pseudogene TRBV3-2) and TRBJ2-1; 9 nucleotides agree with TRBD1. With V trimmed by 2 bases and J by 6 bases, 8 bases remained unmatched. Per germline, CDR1 LGHDT and CDR2 YNNKEL (reference sequence). The CDR3 contains 16 residues. The DNA for the CDR3 is TGTGCCAGCAGCCAACCGGGACAGGGAGCGATCAATGAGCAGTTCTTC. It is translated as CASSQPGQGAINEQFF.

The chain uses TRBV5-6 and TRBJ2-7; a weak D match, TRBD1 (5 bases). V lost 4 bases, J lost 0 bases, and 14 bases lay in between. Germline CDR1 SGHDT, CDR2 YYEEEE. The CDR3 extends over 15 amino acids. The CDR3 nucleotides read TGTGCCAGCAGCCTTGGGGCAGTGACCTCCTACGAGCAGTACTTC. Translated: CASSLGAVTSYEQYF.

The sample holds a few counts of this clone. The chain has TRBV25-1 and TRBJ1-2, with TRBD1 as a possible D gene (5 bases). The V and J ends lost 3 bases and 0 bases respectively, with 5 bases between them. From germline, CDR1 is MGHDK and CDR2 SYGVNS. This CDR3 spans 13 amino acids. The CDR3 loop is CASSETANYGYTF. In DNA, the CDR3 is TGTGCCAGCAGTGAGACAGCTAACTATGGCTACACCTTC.

The chain uses TRBV19 and TRBJ2-3, with D maybe TRBD1 (5 bases). Germline CDR1 is LNHDA and CDR2 is SQIVND (reference sequence). The CDR3 runs 16 residues. The ends were cut back, 5 bases at V and 2 bases at J, with 17 bases in the middle. In DNA, the CDR3 is TGTGCCAGTAGTGTGGGCACTAAGGGGCCCACAGATACGCAGTATTTT. It yields the protein CASSVGTKGPTDTQYF. Combining the CDR3 with reference TRBV19 and TRBJ2-3 gives the whole variable domain DGGITQSPKYLFRKEGQNVTLSCEQNLNHDAMYWYRQDPGQGLRLIYYSQIVNDFQKGDIAEGYSVSREKKESFPLTVTSAQKNPTAFYLCASSVGTKGPTDTQYFGPGTRLTVL.

This chain links TRBV14 with TRBJ1-2; D not certain. The CDR3 is 13 amino acids. Looked up from germline, CDR1 is SGHDN and CDR2 is FVKESK. V gave up 1 base and J gave up 8 bases, with 11 bases separating them. As DNA, the CDR3 is TGTGCCAGCAGCCAAGCTGGTCCCTACGGCTACACCTTC. The encoded protein is CASSQAGPYGYTF.

The chain joins TRBV5-1 to TRBJ1-2, with D possibly being TRBD1 (5 bases). Per germline, CDR1 SGHRS and CDR2 YFSETQ. Trimming removed 0 bases from V and 4 bases from J, with 16 bases in between. This CDR3 contains 16 residues. The CDR3 coding sequence is TGCGCCAGCAGCTTGGGAACGCCGGAAACAGGCTATGGCTACACCTTC. Protein: CASSLGTPETGYGYTF. Full variable domain (remainder filled in from reference TRBV5-1 and TRBJ1-2): KAGVTQTPRYLIKTRGQQVTLSCSPISGHRSVSWYQQTPGQGLQFLFEYFSETQRNKGNFPGRFSGRQFSNSRSEMNVSTLELGDSALYLCASSLGTPETGYGYTFGSGTRLTVV.

This chain uses TRBV7-2 with TRBJ2-1; a weak D match, TRBD2 (6 bases). The germline V gene encodes CDR1 SGHTA and CDR2 FQGNSA. V lost 4 bases to trimming and J lost 9 bases, with 16 bases between them. This CDR3 is 14 amino acids long. The CDR3 nucleotides read TGTGCCAGCAGCTCGCGGACTATTTCGGGTGAGCAGTTCTTC. It codes for CASSSRTISGEQFF.

The rearrangement links TRBV18 to TRBJ2-2; 9 bases map to TRBD2. Germline V gives CDR1 KGHSH, CDR2 LQKENI. The CDR3 has 17 residues. V dropped 3 bases and J dropped 9; count of bases not matched to a gene: 14. The CDR3 protein is CASSPPGLAFSTRELFF. Here the CDR3 DNA reads TGTGCCAGCTCACCCCCGGGACTAGCTTTTTCGACGAGGGAGCTGTTTTTT.

The V and J genes are TRBV5-1 and TRBJ2-1, with TRBD2 as a possible D gene (6 bases). V gave up 4 bases and J gave up 4 bases, with 9 bases separating them. The CDR3 has 13 amino acids. Germline CDR1 is SGHRS and CDR2 is YFSETQ. The CDR3 here is CASSLLAYNEQFF. The CDR3 coding sequence is TGCGCCAGCAGCCTTCTAGCGTACAATGAGCAGTTCTTC.